Each of the 16 T cell receptor beta chains below was sequenced from the same sample in a study of T-cell memory formation after mild COVID-19. Each CDR3 protein is one row after TCRdb ran MiXCR on the 5' RACE reads. This sample has about 320,000 distinct CDR3 sequences, with around an eighth found just once. The sequenced sample was PBMCs or a T cell subset sorted from them (not recorded which). These receptors were obtained from a man aged 18 to 35 who had mild COVID-19 (a few samples of this study predate the infection). Cell type and time point are not known.

This chain joins TRBV5-1 and TRBJ2-7; 10 positions match TRBD1. Germline values: CDR1 SGHRS, CDR2 YFSETQ. This CDR3 is 16 amino acids long. After removal of 1 base from V and 5 bases from J, the junction contained 9 bases not matched to a gene. The CDR3: CASSLTGDRGRDEQYF. The CDR3 coding sequence is TGCGCCAGCAGCTTGACGGGGGACAGGGGTAGAGACGAGCAGTACTTC.

This clonotype was seen a handful of times. This chain joins TRBV5-1 and TRBJ1-2; possible D gene TRBD1, 5 bases. V lost 1 base and J 4 bases, leaving 11 bases between the germline ends. The germline V gene has CDR1 SGHRS and CDR2 YFSETQ. CDR3 length: 14 amino acids. The CDR3 DNA reads as TGCGCCAGCAGCTTGAATGGGGACCGCTATGGCTACACCTTC. Amino acid sequence: CASSLNGDRYGYTF.

The chain joins TRBV10-2 to TRBJ2-7, with D perhaps TRBD2 (7 bases). Germline V gene sequence: CDR1 WSHSY, CDR2 SAAADI. This CDR3 comprises 12 residues. V was trimmed by 7 bases and J by 5 bases, leaving 12 bases between them. Written as DNA, the CDR3 is TGCGCCAGCACGCTGGGGGGGCACGAGCAGTACTTC. Its translation: CASTLGGHEQYF.

This clonotype was detected only a few times. This chain links TRBV5-6 with TRBJ1-1, with D possibly TRBD1 on 5 matching bases. Between the trimmed V and J ends, which lost 3 bases and 5 bases, there was a span of 8 bases. CDR1 is SGHDT and CDR2 is YYEEEE in the germline V gene. The CDR3 sequence is 12 residues long. This CDR3 reads CASSWEGTEAFF. CDR3 in DNA: TGTGCCAGCAGCTGGGAGGGGACTGAAGCTTTCTTT.

The chain links TRBV7-9 to TRBJ2-3; 14 nucleotides match TRBD2. The germline gives CDR1 SEHNR, CDR2 FQNEAQ (reference sequence). The CDR3 runs to 18 residues. Trimming took 5 bases from V and 4 from J; bases not matched to a gene: 11. CDR3 DNA sequence: TGTGCCAGCAGCCCCGGGACTAGCGGGGGTAGCGGGGCAGATACGCAGTATTTT. Protein product: CASSPGTSGGSGADTQYF.

The gene calls are TRBV6-2 or TRBV6-3 and TRBJ2-7; D remains ambiguous. Germline V gene data show CDR1 as MNHEY and CDR2 as SVGEGT. Trimming took 2 bases from V and 1 from J, leaving 9 bases between them. The CDR3 contains 14 residues. CDR3 in DNA: TGTGCCAGCAGTTACGTACATGGATCCTACGAGCAGTACTTC. It is translated as CASSYVHGSYEQYF.

This chain joins TRBV5-4 and TRBJ2-3, with unresolved D. In germline, CDR1 is SGHNT, CDR2 YYREEE (reference sequence). There are 17 residues in the CDR3. Trimming stripped 4 bases from V and 0 bases from J, with 18 bases between. The CDR3, as DNA: TGTGCCAGCAGCCGACCGGACGGCACCCGGAGCACAGATACGCAGTATTTT. This codes for CASSRPDGTRSTDTQYF.

V gene TRBV6-2 or TRBV6-3 combines with J gene TRBJ2-3; maybe TRBD1 (5 bases). V lost 5 bases and J lost 6, with 18 bases in between. CDR3 size: 15 residues. Germline V CDR1 and CDR2: MNHEY, SVGEGT. The CDR3 DNA reads TGTGCCAGCAGTCCCCTCAGGGTCTCCGGTGATACGCAGTATTTT. Amino acids: CASSPLRVSGDTQYF.

This clonotype was counted many times. The rearrangement joins TRBV4-3 to TRBJ1-5; maybe TRBD1 (5 bases). V was pared by 0 bases and J by 0 bases, with 6 bases between. CDR3 size: 15 residues. Germline V gene data show CDR1 as LGHNA and CDR2 as YSLEER. As DNA, the CDR3 is TGCGCCAGCAGCCAAGACAGGGCTAGCAATCAGCCCCAGCATTTT. Amino acids: CASSQDRASNQPQHF.

The V call is TRBV7-2, the J call TRBJ2-7; 12 bases match TRBD2. Germline CDR1 is SGHTA and CDR2 is FQGNSA. CDR3 length: 14 residues. V lost 4 bases, J lost 3 bases, and 1 base stayed unmatched. The CDR3 loop is CASSSSGGDYEQYF. As DNA, the CDR3 is TGTGCCAGCAGCTCTAGCGGGGGGGACTACGAGCAGTACTTC.

This clonotype was observed a few times. The J gene is TRBJ1-1, the V gene TRBV4-3; D is perhaps TRBD1 (5 bases). The V and J ends lost 4 bases and 10 bases respectively, with 13 bases between them. The CDR3 consists of 12 residues. Germline CDR1 is LGHNA and CDR2 is YSLEER. CDR3 sequence reads: CASSPPEQGAFF. In nucleotides, the CDR3 is TGCGCCAGCAGCCCCCCGGAGCAGGGAGCTTTCTTT.

Only a few counts were recorded for this clonotype. V is TRBV28 and J is TRBJ2-7; 9 nucleotides agree with TRBD1. The V gene end was trimmed by 6 bases and the J gene end by 5 bases; junction bases not matched to a gene: 8. Germline CDR1 and CDR2: MDHEN and SYDVKM. CDR3 length: 14 amino acids. DNA for the CDR3: TGTGCCAGCAGGTCAGGACAGGGGTCGAACGAGCAGTACGTC. Translated: CASRSGQGSNEQYV.

The chain employs TRBV20-1 and TRBJ1-2; D is unclear. Trimming took off 5 bases at V and 1 base at J, with 8 bases between the two ends. CDR1 is DFQATT, CDR2 SNEGSKA, per germline (reference sequence). The CDR3 sequence is 12 residues long. In DNA, the CDR3 is TGCAGTGCTCCCGCGGGTAACTATGGCTACACCTTC. Translating it yields CSAPAGNYGYTF.

This clonotype was seen a few times. The genes are TRBV6-2 or TRBV6-3 and TRBJ1-5; D is undetermined. CDR1 MNHEY and CDR2 SVGEGT come from the germline V gene. The length of the CDR3 is 12 residues. The V end lost 3 bases, the J end lost 8 bases, and 8 bases lay between the germline ends. CDR3 sequence: CASSYGPEPQHF. CDR3 coding DNA: TGTGCCAGCAGTTATGGACCCGAGCCCCAGCATTTT.

This clonotype was observed a few times. The V call is TRBV27, the J call TRBJ2-7; TRBD1 matches 10 bases. From germline, CDR1 is MNHEY and CDR2 SMNVEV (reference sequence). This CDR3 is 16 amino acids long. Losses at the gene ends were 4 bases for V and 2 bases for J; bases not matched to a gene: 8. The CDR3 DNA reads TGTGCCAGCAGTTCAGGGACAGGGGCTCTGGCCTACGAGCAGTACTTC. Amino acids: CASSSGTGALAYEQYF.

This clonotype was recorded many times. This chain joins TRBV5-1 and TRBJ2-7, with 11 positions matching TRBD1. V was clipped by 1 base and J by 6 bases; unmatched bases: 3. Germline V CDR1 and CDR2: SGHRS, YFSETQ. There are 14 residues in the CDR3. The CDR3 region has the DNA TGCGCCAGCAGCTTGATGGGACAGGGGGGCGAGCAGTACGTC. This encodes CASSLMGQGGEQYV.